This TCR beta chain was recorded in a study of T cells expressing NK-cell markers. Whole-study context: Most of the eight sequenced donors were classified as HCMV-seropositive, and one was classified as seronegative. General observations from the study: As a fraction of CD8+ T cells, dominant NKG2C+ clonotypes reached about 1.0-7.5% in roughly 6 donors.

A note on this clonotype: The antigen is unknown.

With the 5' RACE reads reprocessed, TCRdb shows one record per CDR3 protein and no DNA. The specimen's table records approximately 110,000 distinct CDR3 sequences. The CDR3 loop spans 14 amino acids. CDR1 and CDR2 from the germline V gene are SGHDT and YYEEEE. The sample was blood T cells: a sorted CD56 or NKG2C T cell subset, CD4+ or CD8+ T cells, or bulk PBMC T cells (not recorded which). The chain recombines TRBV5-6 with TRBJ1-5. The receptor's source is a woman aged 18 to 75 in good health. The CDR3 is CASSPHSSNQPQHF.